This TCR beta chain was sequenced for a study of T cell responses to AZD1222 COVID-19 vaccine (dated by TCRdb to about 2021). Notes on the research overall: A total of about 230 trial participants underwent TCR sequencing, of whom about 210 received two doses of AZD1222 and 26 received two doses of the MenACWY control vaccine. Trial participants were enrolled into age subgroups of 18-55, 56-69 and 70-plus years, which contained 148, 28 and 57 TCR-sequenced participants, respectively.

The cysteine opens and the phenylalanine closes a CDR3 of 13 amino acids. Just the 39-base CDR3 DNA is kept, in frame starting at base 1. The time point label, as the study defines it: about 28 days (+/-7) after the second vaccine dose. AZD1222 recipients with second doses at about 4 weeks or about 12 weeks were pooled, because spike-specific TCR depth and breadth did not differ between schedules. The vaccinee samples were drawn from two UK trials, COV001 and COV002, one of which was a single-blind randomized controlled phase 2/3 trial testing AZD1222 (ChAdOx1 nCoV-19) in healthy adults. For TCRbeta chain sequencing, PBMC samples from trial participants were taken at day 0 and at day 28 after the second dose. The CDR3 regions of human TCRbeta chains were subjected to immunosequencing. The authors' pipeline ran thus. TCRs in the repertoires were matched against a reference library of SARS-CoV-2-specific TCRs that had been generated with the MIRA antigen-specificity platform. Breadth was defined as the fraction of unique TCRs that were SARS-CoV-2-associated, and depth was defined as the fraction of total T cells that were SARS-CoV-2-associated. Using the MIRA data, each spike-specific TCR was assigned both to the spike region to which the TCR was reactive and to a CD4 or CD8 class. Log10-transformed breadth and depth values were compared by one-way ANOVA with Sidak's multiple comparisons tests. TCRdb took over this immuneACCESS table, retaining in-frame rearrangements with V and J assigned. Such tables are incomplete; in checked studies, under half of the missing clones stem from an unresolved V gene, and the remainder is unexplained. That table supplies the V and J calls and clone size; D and trimming were determined from the DNA. The sample yields 150,000 or so clones; about 91% were counted once. Of the sample, 1% to 1.5% is held by the ten largest clones.

A remark on this clone: The antigen this receptor binds is unknown. The junction departs from the called germline gene at one end, perhaps through a read error.

The full study reports these points: Participants were mostly white British, with more females than males. The authors suggested clonal diversity may have been underestimated. Nearly half of unique spike-specific TCRs reportedly recognized epitopes outside regions mutated in the B.1.351 and B.1.1.7 variants. The whole spike protein was spanned by vaccine-associated CD4 TCRs, and dominant responses were seen in regions 160-218 and 743-854. Spike-specific TCR breadth and depth rose significantly after two AZD1222 doses compared with day 0 and with MenACWY recipients. Conclusions about previously exposed vaccinees are limited, since just six AZD1222 recipients were seropositive for SARS-CoV-2 at baseline. The 56-69-year group was small, and its depth increase did not reach significance, likely because of low power. Because no day 14 peak-response samples were available, the repertoires could be characterized only after the peak T cell response.

The sample consisted of peripheral blood, taken 28 days after the second AZD1222 dose. The clonotype comes from an adult who received the AZD1222 COVID-19 vaccine. The receptor chain draws on TRBV12-3 or TRBV12-4 and TRBJ2-2, and TRBD1 may be the D gene, going by 6 matching bases. The sequenced DNA: TGTGCCACCCTAGACAGGAACCCCGGGGAGCTGTTTTTT. It translates to CATLDRNPGELFF.